This entry is about one TCR beta chain. The specificity of this receptor is unknown. The junction shows a germline mismatch at one end, possibly a read error. Inclusive of the bounding cysteine and phenylalanine, the CDR3 is 16 residues long. Of the read, only the CDR3 DNA is kept; its 48 bases are in frame from base 1. CDR1 and CDR2 were assigned from the germline V gene as MNHEY and SVGAGI. This sample is drawn from a study of tumor and adjacent non-tumor tissue in lung cancer (dated by TCRdb to 2017 to 2018). Regarding the research as a whole: By cancer type, the cohort comprised approximately 12 adenocarcinoma patients, 2 squamous cell carcinoma patients and 1 small cell lung cancer patient. Around 30 paired specimens, one tumor and one normal lung sample per patient, were profiled by TCRbeta CDR3 sequencing. The 15 enrolled patients, of whom some ten were men and 5 were women, were aged about 30 to 80 years and were diagnosed with TNM stage I to III disease. The study compared bulk TCRbeta repertoires between lung tumor tissue and matched distant non-tumor lung tissue from 15 lung cancer patients. Sequencing generated a total of more than 100 million productive TCRbeta reads, averaging about 4.17 million reads per sample.

Libraries came from multiplex PCR. Sequenced using an Illumina HiSeq 2500. TCRbeta libraries were constructed through three rounds of nested PCR with primers (Table S4) according to protocols modified from ARM-PCR. Before sequencing, PCR products of 200-500 bp were excised from the gel and purified with the QIAquick gel extraction kit. The authors processed their data as follows. Trimmomatic was used to clean the reads, FLASH merged the cleaned reads into complete CDR3 sequences, and MiTCR assigned the sequences to V(D)J germline segments. Clonal diversity was calculated as the inverse Simpson's index using VDJtools. Productive reads were defined as in-frame sequences without a premature stop codon. TCRdb reprocessed the public reads (quality trimming at Q25 with fastp, clone calling with MiXCR) and kept in-frame beta chains. Entries that share a CDR3 protein sequence are merged under the most common genes and DNA. These V and J calls derive from TCRdb rather than the authors' analysis. The sample has more than 75,000 distinct CDR3 sequences on record, roughly 76% of them singletons. The ten top clones hold 10% to 15% of the sample.

The research as a whole found: Only roughly 15 patients were in the cohort, and the authors stated that larger samples and more detailed clinical data are needed. The top 100 clones accounted for a significantly larger cumulative portion of the repertoire in normal lung than in tumor tissue. Younger patients had significantly higher TCR diversity, and higher tumor TCR diversity was associated with shorter overall and disease-free survival. The sequencing platform is not named in the methods, and unique molecular identifiers are not mentioned. TCR diversity (inverse Simpson) was significantly higher in tumor than in normal lung tissue (approximately 440 vs 150, P = 0.0075, Mann-Whitney U test). Because peripheral blood was not sequenced, the blood TCRbeta repertoires of the lung cancer patients in the study went unexamined.

RNA was extracted from bulk unsorted tissue and checked for quality with a NanoDrop ND-1000 and an Agilent 2100. Newly diagnosed lung cancer patients without prior chemotherapy who had been admitted for thoracic surgery in China between August and November 2014 were enrolled as donors. Patients who had received previous radiotherapy or chemotherapy, or who had another concurrent cancer, were excluded from the study. Pieces of surgical tissue measuring about 1-2.1 cm3 were kept in RNAlater solution and held at -80 degrees C until needed. Sequencing used lung tumor tissue. Recombination joined TRBV6-5 with TRBJ2-3, with the D assignment possibly TRBD1 or TRBD2, given 5 matching bases for each. This sequence originates from a woman aged 45-59 years with non-small cell lung cancer. The CDR3 corresponds to CTSSYSLTGRIDTQYF. The DNA sequence is TGTACCAGCAGTTACTCGCTTACGGGACGCATAGATACGCAGTATTTT.